The sequence of this T cell receptor beta chain was determined in a study of cytomegalovirus exposure and HLA in healthy donors. The PCR employed 60 Vbeta primers together with 13 Jbeta primers. Only in-frame clones appear in the TCRdb table, and some are missing; sequencing was by immunoSEQ multiplex PCR. Of some 48,000 clones listed, around 80% are singletons. The CDR3 is 14 amino acids. Trimming took 10 bases from V and 5 from J, leaving 20 bases between them. Germline-derived CDR1 and CDR2 are MNHNS and SASEGT. About this clone itself: Its antigen is currently unknown.

Overall study findings and caveats: A later analysis linked a missense DCLRE1C variant to TCR beta V- and J-gene trimming.

The receptor comes from a man aged 30 to 45 in good health and CMV-seropositive. Sequencing input: PBMCs. This chain connects TRBV6-1 to TRBJ2-5; a possible D gene is TRBD2 (7 bases). CDR3 sequence: CATIPGGLGETQYF. The CDR3 DNA is TGTGCCACCATCCCCGGGGGGCTCGGGGAGACCCAGTACTTC.